This T cell receptor beta chain came from a study of blood T cell repertoires in COVID-19. Study background: T cells, B-cell-depleted T cells, or PBMCs supplied cDNA or gDNA.

Assay used: immunoSEQ multiplex PCR; TCRdb lists only in-frame clones, some missing. The sample has about 220,000 clones, around 89% seen once. Details on this clone: At one end the junction does not follow the germline gene, possibly because of a read error.

The CDR3 consists of 11 residues. The germline gives CDR1 DFQATT, CDR2 SNEGSKA (reference sequence). Which cohort a participant joined came from the clinical history participants gave. The sequenced sample consisted of PBMCs or T cells enriched from blood (not recorded which). The sequence derives from a woman between 40 and 50 years old with acute COVID-19. The chain joins TRBV20-1 to TRBJ1-2; D not resolved. This chain's CDR3 is CSAGEADGYTF. CDR3 sequence (DNA): TGCAGTGCTGGAGAGGCGGATGGCTACACCTTC.